This T cell receptor beta chain is drawn from a study of T cell responses to AZD1222 COVID-19 vaccine. Overall study results and limits: Following two doses of AZD1222, Spike-specific TCR breadth and depth rose.

Sequencing used immunoSEQ multiplex PCR; TCRdb keeps in-frame clones, though not all of them. Here the sample spans roughly 55,000 clones, more than 70% being singletons. Concerning this clone: As yet, its antigen is unknown.

CDR1 and CDR2 from the germline V gene are SGHAT and FQNNGV. The length of the CDR3 is 15 residues. V lost 4 bases, J lost 7 bases, and 9 bases stayed unmatched. The sequence came from an adult in good health. J is TRBJ2-7 and V is TRBV11-2, with 11 bases identical to TRBD2. The starting material was peripheral blood, obtained on day 0 of AZD1222 vaccination. The CDR3 loop reads CASSYTSGSPREQYF. CDR3 bases: TGTGCCAGCAGCTACACTAGCGGGAGTCCCAGGGAGCAGTACTTC.